These 9 T cell receptor beta chains share one sample of origin, sequenced in a study of T cell repertoires in cytomegalovirus infection. TCRdb re-called the reads with MiXCR, one entry per CDR3 protein. The sample consists of 510,000 or so distinct CDR3 sequences, approximately 26% of them appearing once. The specimen was PBMCs. All receptors derive from a human donor in good health (CMV status not recorded). Some clones in this sample may be carry-over from other donors' samples.

This chain uses TRBV6-6 with TRBJ1-3; TRBD1 aligns across 11 bases. The CDR3 has 16 amino acids. The V segment lost 4 bases and the J segment 2 bases; nucleotides outside the gene matches: 4. From germline, CDR1 is MNHNY and CDR2 SVGAGI (reference sequence). The CDR3 here is CASSFGGQGAGNTIYF. The CDR3 DNA reads TGTGCCAGCAGTTTTGGGGGACAGGGGGCTGGAAACACCATATATTTT.

There are a few counts of this clonotype. The chain employs TRBV19 and TRBJ2-5; 7 nucleotides align to TRBD1. V gave up 7 bases and J gave up 7 bases; unmatched junction bases: 9. Germline V gene lookup returns CDR1 LNHDA and CDR2 SQIVND (reference sequence). There are 13 residues in the CDR3. The DNA for the CDR3 is TGTGCCAGTATGGGACAGATTTACCGGACCCAGTACTTC. Translated, it gives CASMGQIYRTQYF. Based on the CDR3 plus reference TRBV19 and TRBJ2-5, the full variable domain is DGGITQSPKYLFRKEGQNVTLSCEQNLNHDAMYWYRQDPGQGLRLIYYSQIVNDFQKGDIAEGYSVSREKKESFPLTVTSAQKNPTAFYLCASMGQIYRTQYFGPGTRLLVL.

This clonotype was seen more than once but under ten times. The J gene is TRBJ2-3, the V gene TRBV20-1, with D possibly TRBD2 on 6 matching bases. CDR3 length: 15 residues. CDR1 and CDR2 (germline): DFQATT, SNEGSKA (reference sequence). Trimming stripped 6 bases from V and 2 bases from J, with 18 bases between. The CDR3 protein is CSAQSGEDPTDTQYF. In DNA form, the CDR3 reads TGCAGTGCCCAGTCGGGAGAAGACCCCACAGATACGCAGTATTTT.

This clonotype was counted between two and nine times. V usage is TRBV2 and J usage is TRBJ1-5; the D is unclear. The CDR3 totals 14 residues. Germline V gene data show CDR1 as SNHLY and CDR2 as FYNNEI. The germline V and J ends were trimmed by 7 bases and 0 bases, with 10 bases remaining between them. The CDR3 DNA sequence: TGTGCCAGCACGGCGAGGAATAGCAATCAGCCCCAGCATTTT. Translation gives CASTARNSNQPQHF.

This clonotype occurred a few times. In DNA, the CDR3 is TGTGCCAGCAGCCCCCGGTTGGATACGCAGTATTTT. This sequence encodes CASSPRLDTQYF. This chain uses TRBV7-9 with TRBJ2-3; D call uncertain. The CDR3 length is 12 residues. V was cut by 5 bases and J by 6 bases, with 9 bases left in between. In germline, CDR1 is SEHNR, CDR2 FQNEAQ (reference sequence).

The rearrangement joins TRBV6-1 to TRBJ1-2; D is ambiguous. Trimming removed 0 bases from V and 4 bases from J, with 12 bases in between. Looked up from germline, CDR1 is MNHNS and CDR2 is SASEGT. There are 15 residues in the CDR3. The CDR3 region is CASSEARGVAYGYTF. The DNA for the CDR3 is TGTGCCAGCAGTGAAGCTCGAGGCGTTGCCTATGGCTACACCTTC.

The chain is built from TRBV12-3 or TRBV12-4 and TRBJ1-3; D unclear. The CDR3 runs 13 residues. DNA of the CDR3: TGTGGGTGGGCAAGAGGAGCTGGAAACACCATATATTTT. Amino acid sequence: CGWARGAGNTIYF.

There are a few counts of this clonotype. The chain recombines TRBV24-1 with TRBJ2-3, with 12 bases identical to TRBD2. The CDR3 is 16 residues long. Per the germline V gene, CDR1 is KGHDR and CDR2 is SFDVKD. V was pared by 4 bases and J by 2 bases, with 3 bases of the junction left unmatched. The CDR3 here is CATSDRTSGNTDTQYF. For the CDR3, the DNA is TGTGCCACCAGTGACCGGACTAGCGGGAACACAGATACGCAGTATTTT.

This clonotype was observed a few times. V and J are TRBV27 and TRBJ1-2, with 7 bases that match TRBD1. V lost 3 bases, J lost 5 bases, and 15 bases stayed unmatched. The CDR3 spans 17 residues. The germline V gene has CDR1 MNHEY and CDR2 SMNVEV (reference sequence). The CDR3 region is CASSFKANSGQLYGYTF. The CDR3 DNA is TGTGCCAGCAGTTTCAAGGCCAACTCGGGACAGTTGTATGGCTACACCTTC.